The 14 T cell receptor beta chains given below trace back to one sample, sequenced in a study of breast tumors, draining lymph nodes, adjacent tissues. Each CDR3 protein is one row after TCRdb ran MiXCR on the multiplex PCR reads. The profile covers about 230,000 distinct CDR3 sequences, with roughly 32% appearing a single time and around 1.5% taken by the ten largest. Axillary draining lymph nodes of breast cancer patients supplied the node samples. Sequencing was performed on axillary lymph node tissue. The receptor source for this set is a female donor with breast cancer. Some clones in this sample may be carry-over from other donors' samples.

A word on this clonotype: As the CDR3 is not closed by the conserved phenylalanine or tryptophan, this likely results from a read error. No DNA is shown, since the ends of the CDR3 on it are uncertain; the CDR3 is the one TCRdb lists. The chain links TRBV7-6 to TRBJ2-1; the table names TRBD1, a call not compared with the DNA. CDR1 and CDR2 (germline): SGHVS, FNYEAQ. The CDR3 sequence runs 16 residues, both termini included. CDR3 residues: CASSLSTGVDLKEQLS.

This clonotype was detected ten times or more. V is TRBV19 and J is TRBJ2-7; TRBD2 agrees at 11 bases. V lost 6 bases and J lost 0; bases outside the gene matches: 4. CDR3 length equals 15 residues. Germline V gives CDR1 LNHDA, CDR2 SQIVND (reference sequence). CDR3 amino acids: CASRMTSGTSYEQYF. In DNA form, the CDR3 reads TGTGCCAGTAGGATGACTAGCGGGACCTCCTACGAGCAGTACTTC.

In its sample, this clonotype was seen many times. The rearrangement links TRBV11-2 to TRBJ2-2, with 8 bases matching TRBD2. The CDR3 runs to 17 residues. Germline CDR1 SGHAT, CDR2 FQNNGV. The trim removed 8 bases at V and 0 bases at J, leaving 11 bases unmatched. The CDR3 DNA sequence: TGTGCCAGCGGAGGAAGGCTAGCGGGCTCGAACACCGGGGAGCTGTTTTTT. Translation gives CASGGRLAGSNTGELFF. Combining the CDR3 with reference TRBV11-2 and TRBJ2-2 gives the whole variable domain EAGVAQSPRYKIIEKRQSVAFWCNPISGHATLYWYQQILGQGPKLLIQFQNNGVVDDSQLPKDRFSAERLKGVDSTLKIQPAKLEDSAVYLCASGGRLAGSNTGELFFGEGSRLTVL.

This clonotype came up a few times. The chain joins TRBV20-1 to TRBJ2-1; 7 positions agree with TRBD2. This CDR3 has 17 amino acids. V was clipped by 4 bases and J by 9 bases; unmatched bases: 21. The germline CDR1 and CDR2 sequences are DFQATT and SNEGSKA (reference sequence). The CDR3 coding sequence is TGCAGTGCTACCCCTTGGGGATCTGGCGGGAGATGTAGTGAGCAGTTCTTC. Translated: CSATPWGSGGRCSEQFF.

As for this clonotype: A clone one base away is much larger, so this may be a read error. CDR3: CASSIAGSQNSNQPQPF. The CDR3 nucleotides are TGTGCCAGTAGTATAGCAGGGTCCCAAAATAGCAATCAGCCCCAGCCTTTT. The J gene is TRBJ1-5, the V gene TRBV19, with D possibly TRBD1 on 5 matching bases. The CDR3 is 17 residues long. From germline, CDR1 is LNHDA and CDR2 SQIVND (reference sequence).

This clonotype occurred many times. J is TRBJ2-3 and V is TRBV29-1; the match to TRBD2 covers 9 bases. The CDR3 is 14 residues long. Germline CDR1 SQVTM, CDR2 ANQGSEA. V trimming: 7 bases; J trimming: 3 bases; junction bases outside the gene matches: 8. The DNA for the CDR3 is TGCAGCGGGATAGCGGGAGTCATGACAGATACGCAGTATTTT. Its translation: CSGIAGVMTDTQYF.

This clonotype has at least ten counts. The gene calls are TRBV6-2 or TRBV6-3 and TRBJ1-5, with D tentatively TRBD1 (5 bases). This CDR3 is 13 amino acids long. V lost 7 bases, J lost 5 bases, and 12 bases lay in between. CDR1 MNHEY and CDR2 SVGEGT come from the germline V gene. The CDR3 spells CASNQGKDQPQHF. Written as DNA, the CDR3 is TGTGCCAGCAACCAGGGTAAGGATCAGCCCCAGCATTTT.

This clonotype was seen more than once but under ten times. At one end, the junction sequence differs from germline, possibly due to a read error. The rearrangement uses TRBV6-5 and TRBJ2-2; the match to TRBD1 covers 8 bases. The germline gives CDR1 MNHEY, CDR2 SVGAGI. The CDR3 runs to 18 residues. The CDR3 region is CASRLRSGGGINTGELVF. The DNA for the CDR3 is TGTGCCAGCAGGCTCCGCTCAGGGGGCGGAATAAACACCGGGGAGCTGGTTTTT.

This clonotype was recorded many times. The chain employs TRBV5-1 and TRBJ2-3, with 11 bases that match TRBD2. This CDR3 comprises 18 residues. Trimming removed 2 bases from V and 3 bases from J; junction bases left unmatched: 11. Germline V gives CDR1 SGHRS, CDR2 YFSETQ. The CDR3 reads CASSLKRTSGSPTDTQYF. The CDR3 DNA sequence: TGCGCCAGCAGCTTAAAACGAACTAGCGGGAGTCCGACAGATACGCAGTATTTT.

This clonotype was seen many times. V and J are TRBV18 and TRBJ2-7; a weak D match, TRBD2 (5 bases). The CDR3 consists of 13 residues. Germline V gene sequence: CDR1 KGHSH, CDR2 LQKENI. V shed 8 bases and J shed 6 bases, with 17 bases lying between them. Written as DNA, the CDR3 is TGTGCCAGCGCGGGCCCCACGGAACTCGAGCAGTACTTC. Amino acid sequence: CASAGPTELEQYF.

As DNA, the CDR3 is TGCAGTGCTAGAGAAATCGTTGGGGGGGCAAGGGGGACCCAGTACTTC. The encoded protein is CSAREIVGGARGTQYF. The rearrangement links TRBV20-1 to TRBJ2-5; D is perhaps TRBD2 (7 bases). CDR3 size: 16 residues. Germline CDR1 DFQATT, CDR2 SNEGSKA (reference sequence). V was shortened by 0 bases and J by 7 bases, with 21 bases between the two germline ends.

This clonotype was found many times. J is TRBJ1-5 and V is TRBV30; 7 nucleotides align to TRBD1. J gave up 7 bases and V 0 bases, and 6 bases lay outside the gene matches. CDR3 size: 14 residues. Germline V gives CDR1 GTSNPN, CDR2 SVGIG (reference sequence). This chain's CDR3 is CAWSVGQVGQPQHF. The CDR3 bases are TGTGCCTGGAGTGTAGGACAGGTAGGCCAGCCCCAGCATTTT.

This clonotype was recorded at least ten times. The gene calls are TRBV20-1 and TRBJ2-3; 8 positions agree with TRBD2. The CDR3 covers 18 residues. Trimming cost V 0 bases and J 4 bases; bases outside gene matches: 15. Germline V gene sequence: CDR1 DFQATT, CDR2 SNEGSKA (reference sequence). As DNA, the CDR3 is TGCAGTGCTAGAGATATCCCTCTTGGACCAGCGGGAGCAGATACGCAGTATTTT. Translating gives CSARDIPLGPAGADTQYF.

At least ten counts were recorded for this clonotype. This sequence joins TRBV5-5 and TRBJ1-4, with 7 bases fitting TRBD1. Trimming cost V 4 bases and J 10 bases; bases outside gene matches: 19. CDR1 is SGHKS and CDR2 is YYEKEE in the germline V gene (reference sequence). The CDR3 extends over 17 amino acids. The CDR3 region is CASSHLWAGGQEGKLFF. The DNA of the CDR3 is TGTGCCAGCAGCCACCTTTGGGCCGGAGGACAGGAGGGAAAACTGTTTTTT.